This T cell receptor beta chain was recorded in a study of blood T cell repertoires in COVID-19. Measured with immunoSEQ multiplex PCR; TCRdb has only the in-frame clones, and not every one. This table has approximately 250,000 clones, under 90% appearing once. Germline-derived CDR1 and CDR2 are MNHEY and SVGAGI. V was cut by 5 bases and J by 5 bases, with 9 bases left in between. CDR3 length: 13 amino acids. Sequencing was carried out using peripheral blood. The TCR sequence derives from a man in his fifties or sixties with acute or convalescent COVID-19. The V gene is TRBV6-5, the J gene TRBJ1-4; D unresolved. CDR3 residues: CASSPRVNEKLFF. The CDR3 DNA is TGTGCCAGCAGTCCCCGAGTGAATGAAAAACTGTTTTTT.